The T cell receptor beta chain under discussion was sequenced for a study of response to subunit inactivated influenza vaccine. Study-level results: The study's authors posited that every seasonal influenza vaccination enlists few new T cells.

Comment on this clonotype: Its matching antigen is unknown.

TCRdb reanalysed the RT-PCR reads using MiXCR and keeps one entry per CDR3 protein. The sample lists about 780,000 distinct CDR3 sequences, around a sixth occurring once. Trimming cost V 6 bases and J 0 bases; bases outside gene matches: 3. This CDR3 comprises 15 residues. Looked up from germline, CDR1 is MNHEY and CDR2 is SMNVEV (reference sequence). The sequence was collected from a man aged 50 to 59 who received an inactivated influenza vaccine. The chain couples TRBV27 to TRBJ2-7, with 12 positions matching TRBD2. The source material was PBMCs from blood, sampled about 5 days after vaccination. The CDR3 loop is CASSTSGRISYEQYF. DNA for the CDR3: TGTGCCAGCAGCACTAGCGGGAGGATCTCCTACGAGCAGTACTTC.